Included here is one T cell receptor (beta chain) sequence, with context. Its antigen is unidentified. The sample originates from a study of T cells in Graves' hyperthyroidism and ophthalmopathy. Study context: Peripheral blood draws took place at initial diagnosis, ahead of any treatment. General study results and limits: Expanded thyroid clonotypes (above 0.001) were mostly also found in blood.

Amplification yielded TCR beta CDR3 regions, with RNA transcripts as the source. TCR CDR3 regions were first amplified by RT-PCR with HTBI primers. A single record per CDR3 protein comes from TCRdb applying MiXCR to the multiplex PCR reads. The sample contains a few hundred thousand distinct CDR3 sequences, 20% to 25% of which appear only once. Uncontrolled infections, other autoimmune diseases, pregnancy or lactation led to exclusion of patients. PBMCs were collected from an approximately 10 ml volume of fresh peripheral blood. The CDR3 sequence is 14 residues long. Germline CDR1 reads KGHDR; CDR2 reads SFDVKD. The V end was cut by 3 bases, the J end by 5 bases, with 11 bases between.

The sequencing sample was made of blood. This sequence was found in a man in his forties or fifties with Graves' hyperthyroidism. The V call is TRBV24-1, the J call TRBJ2-3, with no clear D. CDR3: CATSDTLMGDTQYF. In nucleotides, the CDR3 is TGTGCCACCAGTGATACCCTGATGGGAGATACGCAGTATTTT.